This T cell receptor (beta chain) was captured in a study of T cell changes during pregnancy in multiple sclerosis. The table came from immunoSEQ multiplex PCR; TCRdb's copy has only in-frame clones and leaves some out. Here the sample spans around 50,000 clones, around nine tenths being singletons. The clonotype was recovered from a human donor whose cells served as feeder cells for cultures in a pregnancy study. Sample: peripheral blood from another person, used as feeder cells.

This chain's CDR3 is CASSSTGQGETQYF. CDR3 in DNA: TGTGCCAGCAGCTCCACAGGGCAGGGTGAGACCCAGTACTTC. The V call is TRBV11-3, the J call TRBJ2-5; a weak D match, TRBD1 (6 bases). The CDR3 sequence is 14 residues long. V gave up 4 bases and J gave up 5 bases, with 14 bases separating them. Germline assignment: CDR1 SGHNT and CDR2 YENEEA.